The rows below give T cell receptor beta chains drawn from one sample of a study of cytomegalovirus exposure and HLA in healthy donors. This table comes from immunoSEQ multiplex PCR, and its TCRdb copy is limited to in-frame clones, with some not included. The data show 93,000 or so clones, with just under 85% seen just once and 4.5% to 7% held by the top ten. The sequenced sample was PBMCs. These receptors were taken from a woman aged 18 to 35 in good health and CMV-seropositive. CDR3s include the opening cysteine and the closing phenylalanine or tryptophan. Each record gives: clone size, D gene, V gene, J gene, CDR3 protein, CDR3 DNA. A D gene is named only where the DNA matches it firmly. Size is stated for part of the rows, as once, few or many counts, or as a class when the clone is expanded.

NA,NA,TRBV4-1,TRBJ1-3,CASSSTGSGNTIYF,TGCGCCAGCAGCTCTACAGGCTCTGGAAACACCATATATTTT
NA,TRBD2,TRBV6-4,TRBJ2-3,CASSDSKTSGGADTQYF,TGTGCCAGCAGTGACTCGAAGACTAGCGGGGGGGCAGATACGCAGTATTTT
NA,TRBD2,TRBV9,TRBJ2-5,CASSGEPGLGGQETQYF,TGTGCCAGCAGCGGCGAACCGGGACTAGGAGGCCAAGAGACCCAGTACTTC
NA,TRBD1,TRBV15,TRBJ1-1,CATGGQGAKAFF,TGTGCCACCGGGGGACAGGGGGCAAAAGCTTTCTTT
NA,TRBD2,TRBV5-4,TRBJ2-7,CASSLTSGAWNLEQYF,TGTGCCAGCAGCTTGACTAGCGGGGCGTGGAACCTCGAGCAGTACTTC
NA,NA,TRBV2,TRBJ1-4,CASSELVGRELFF,TGTGCCAGCAGTGAACTGGTGGGGAGGGAACTGTTTTTT
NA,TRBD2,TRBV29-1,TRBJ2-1,CSVDAGLAMFDEQFF,TGCAGCGTTGATGCGGGACTAGCAATGTTCGATGAGCAGTTCTTC
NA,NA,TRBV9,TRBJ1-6,CASSVGNYNSPLHF,TGTGCCAGCAGCGTCGGGAATTATAATTCACCCCTCCACTTT
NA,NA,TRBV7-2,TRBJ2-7,CASSLATPDISYEQYF,TGTGCCAGCAGCTTAGCGACTCCGGACATCTCCTACGAGCAGTACTTC
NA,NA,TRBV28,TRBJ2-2,CATVLPPGELFF,TGTGCCACCGTACTCCCTCCCGGGGAGCTGTTTTTT
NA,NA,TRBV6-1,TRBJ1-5,CASSGTSNQPQHF,TGTGCCAGCAGTGGGACAAGCAATCAGCCCCAGCATTTT
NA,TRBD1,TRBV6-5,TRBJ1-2,CASSYSVQGRWNGYTF,TGTGCCAGCAGTTACTCGGTACAGGGGAGGTGGAATGGCTACACCTTC
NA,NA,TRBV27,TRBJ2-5,CASSLWGAVAGNPETQYF,TGTGCCAGCAGTTTATGGGGGGCGGTAGCGGGTAATCCAGAGACCCAGTACTTC
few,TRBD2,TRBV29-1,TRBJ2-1,CSVADYSGISYNEQFF,TGCAGCGTGGCGGACTATAGCGGGATCTCCTACAATGAGCAGTTCTTC
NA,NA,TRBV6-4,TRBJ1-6,CASRDQGSGSPLHF,TGTGCCAGCAGAGATCAGGGATCAGGCTCACCCCTCCACTTT
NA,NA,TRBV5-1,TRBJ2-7,CASSSRGGYEQYF,TGCGCCAGCAGCTCTAGGGGGGGATACGAGCAGTACTTC
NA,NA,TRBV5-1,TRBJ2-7,CASSPNERPYEQYF,TGCGCCAGCAGCCCCAATGAGCGACCCTACGAGCAGTACTTC
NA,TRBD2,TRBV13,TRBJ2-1,CASSDGTSGLYNEQFF,TGTGCCAGCAGCGACGGGACTAGCGGCCTGTACAATGAGCAGTTCTTC
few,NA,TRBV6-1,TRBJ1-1,CASSELQDTEAFF,TGTGCCAGCAGTGAATTGCAGGACACTGAAGCTTTCTTT
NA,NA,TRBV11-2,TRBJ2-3,CASSLAGTSTDTQYF,TGTGCCAGCAGCTTAGCCGGGACTAGCACAGATACGCAGTATTTT
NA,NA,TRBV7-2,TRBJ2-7,CASRRSGGSYEQYF,TGTGCCTCCCGGCGGAGCGGTGGCTCCTACGAGCAGTACTTC
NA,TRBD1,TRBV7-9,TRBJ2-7,CASSLGTGLANEQYF,TGTGCCAGCAGCTTAGGGACAGGTCTAGCAAACGAGCAGTACTTC
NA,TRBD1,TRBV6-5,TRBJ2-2,CASSYSTQGFGELFF,TGTGCCAGCAGTTACTCTACACAGGGGTTCGGGGAGCTGTTTTTT
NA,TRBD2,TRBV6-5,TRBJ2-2,CASSYELAEGNGELFF,TGTGCCAGCAGTTACGAACTAGCGGAGGGGAACGGGGAGCTGTTTTTT
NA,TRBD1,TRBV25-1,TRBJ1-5,CASSHQGADQPQHF,TGTGCCAGCAGCCATCAGGGGGCGGATCAGCCCCAGCATTTT
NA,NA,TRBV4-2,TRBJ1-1,CASSPGHTEAFF,TGTGCCAGCAGCCCGGGTCACACTGAAGCTTTCTTT
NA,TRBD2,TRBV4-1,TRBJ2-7,CASSQEVIALGGPNEQYF,TGCGCCAGCAGCCAAGAAGTCATAGCTCTGGGAGGGCCAAACGAGCAGTACTTC
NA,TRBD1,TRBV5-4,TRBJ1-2,CASSIQGADGYTF,TGTGCCAGCAGCATACAGGGGGCAGATGGCTACACCTTC
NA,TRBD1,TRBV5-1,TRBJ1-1,CASSGGDSPLTEAFF,TGCGCCAGCAGCGGAGGGGACAGCCCCCTCACTGAAGCTTTCTTT
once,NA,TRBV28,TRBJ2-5,CASSHHSEETQYF,TGTGCCAGCAGTCACCACAGTGAAGAGACCCAGTACTTC
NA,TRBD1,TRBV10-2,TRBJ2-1,CASSPTTLDRGYNEQFF,TGCGCCAGCAGTCCTACCACGCTGGACAGGGGGTACAATGAGCAGTTCTTC
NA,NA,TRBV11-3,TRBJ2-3,CASSKTGDTQYF,TGTGCCAGCAGCAAAACTGGAGATACGCAGTATTTT
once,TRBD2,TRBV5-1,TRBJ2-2,CASSLEVTSRTGELFF,TGCGCCAGCAGCTTGGAGGTGACTAGCAGGACCGGGGAGCTGTTTTTT
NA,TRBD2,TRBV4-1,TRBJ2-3,CASCAREGGVPTDTQYF,TGCGCCAGCTGTGCCCGGGAGGGTGGGGTTCCGACAGATACGCAGTATTTT
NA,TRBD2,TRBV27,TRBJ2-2,CASKTIAGGNTGELFF,TGTGCCAGCAAAACAATAGCGGGGGGGAATACCGGGGAGCTGTTTTTT
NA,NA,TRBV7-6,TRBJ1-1,CASSLFWNTEAFF,TGTGCCAGCAGCTTATTCTGGAACACTGAAGCTTTCTTT
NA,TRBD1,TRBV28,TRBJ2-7,CASSSLRGKTYEQYF,TGTGCCAGCAGTTCGCTCAGGGGGAAGACCTACGAGCAGTACTTC
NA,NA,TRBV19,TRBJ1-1,CASSISVVTEAFF,TGTGCCAGTAGTATATCGGTGGTTACTGAAGCTTTCTTT
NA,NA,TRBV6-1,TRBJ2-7,CASSEWAPYEQYF,TGTGCCAGCAGTGAATGGGCGCCCTACGAGCAGTACTTC
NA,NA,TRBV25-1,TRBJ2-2,CASSVVIGELFF,TGTGCCAGCAGTGTAGTCATCGGGGAGCTGTTTTTT